This T cell receptor beta chain emerged from a study of shared clonotypes between healthy human individuals. Study as a whole: Aged between 18 and 49, the donors were a couple of women and a few men.

Worth noting for this clone: No antigen is known for it.

Splitting of CD4+ cells produced CD45RA+ naive and CD45RA-negative memory subsets. CDR1 and CDR2 from the germline V gene are SGHRS and YFSETQ. This CDR3 is 13 amino acids long. With 4 bases clipped from V and 6 bases from J, the junction kept 6 bases outside the gene matches. Clones were sequenced by immunoSEQ multiplex PCR, and TCRdb holds only the in-frame ones, with some missing. The table includes about a million clones, more than 75% detected once. General observations from the study: Against clonotypes common to all four donors, non-shared ones had lower generation probabilities.

This clonotype was obtained from a young man in good health. The V gene is TRBV5-1, the J gene TRBJ1-1; 7 bases map to TRBD1. Source material: memory CD4+ T cells sorted from blood. Subset indicated: CD45RA-negative fraction. DNA for the CDR3: TGCGCCAGCAGCCCGTTAGACAGGGCTGAAGCTTTCTTT. Its protein product is CASSPLDRAEAFF.